The clone carrying this T cell receptor (delta chain) appeared a few times. A far larger clone lies a single base away; this is likely a read error. Other nucleotide sequences from this sample produce the same CDR3. TCRdb redid clone calling on the multiplex PCR reads using CATT. This repertoire shows about 57,000 delta-chain clones, around 1.5% found once; its top ten account for about 15%. Vgamma9/Vdelta2+ and Vdelta2-negative gammadelta T cells were flow-sorted from PBMC for bulk sequencing. The data are from a study of γδ T cells in repeated Plasmodium falciparum infection. Study context: Four controlled malaria infections with P. falciparum NF54 spanned 500 to 650 days.

Looked up from germline, CDR1 is TVYSNPD and CDR2 is GDNSRS (reference sequence). J lost 2 bases, V lost 2 bases, and 23 bases had no gene match. CDR3 length: 19 amino acids. The clonotype originates from a pool of human donors (malaria-infected and uninfected, not separated). The specimen was gamma-delta T cells from blood. V gene TRDV3 combines with J gene TRDJ1, with 7 positions matching TRDD2. TCRdb supplies no J gene; here it was assigned by aligning the nucleotide sequence to germline. Here the CDR3 DNA reads TGTGCCTTTTCTGTCTACCATTTCCTACGCGGCTGGGAAACCGATAAACTCATCTTT. It is translated as CAFSVYHFLRGWETDKLIF.